This T cell receptor (beta chain) was retrieved from a study of CXCR3-negative and CXCR3-positive naive CD8 T cells. On the study more broadly: Cumulative TRB read yield was roughly 140 million, averaging about 1.5 +/- 0.3 million per library.

Findings and caveats of the study: Memory, not naive, CXCR3-negative and CXCR3-positive cells differed in TRBV-TRBJ usage. High diversity, comparable across both naive subsets, contrasted with much lower diversity in memory CD8+ cells. From TRB CDR3 properties, TCR strength was inferred; surface CD5 did not differ between naive subsets.

Remarks on this clonotype: Its antigen remains unknown.

The germline CDR1 and CDR2 sequences are MNHEY and SMNVEV (reference sequence). The CDR3 runs to 15 residues. Preparation of TRB cDNA libraries relied on 5' RACE carrying UMI labels. TCRdb reprocessed the 5' RACE reads and reports one entry per CDR3 protein, with no DNA. The table gives about 48,000 distinct CDR3 sequences; the top ten clones make up approximately 15% of it. Sample: memory CD8+ T cells from blood. This receptor was obtained from a human donor in good health. Some clones in this sample may be carry-over from other donors' samples. This chain connects TRBV27 to TRBJ1-6; absent DNA, TCRdb's TRBD1 call cannot be checked. The CDR3 reads CASRTGTGENSPLHF.